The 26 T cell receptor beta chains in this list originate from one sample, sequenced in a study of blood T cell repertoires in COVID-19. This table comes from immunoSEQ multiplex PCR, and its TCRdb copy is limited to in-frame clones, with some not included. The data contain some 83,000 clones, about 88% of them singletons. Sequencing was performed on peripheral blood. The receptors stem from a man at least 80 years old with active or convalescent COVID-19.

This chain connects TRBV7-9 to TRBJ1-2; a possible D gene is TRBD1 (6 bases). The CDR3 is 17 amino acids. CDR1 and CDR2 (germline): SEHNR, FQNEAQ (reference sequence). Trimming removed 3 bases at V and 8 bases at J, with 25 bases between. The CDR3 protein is CASSLVWGRAGRIGYTF. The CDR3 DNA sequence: TGTGCCAGCAGCTTGGTGTGGGGGCGCGCAGGAAGGATCGGCTACACCTTC.

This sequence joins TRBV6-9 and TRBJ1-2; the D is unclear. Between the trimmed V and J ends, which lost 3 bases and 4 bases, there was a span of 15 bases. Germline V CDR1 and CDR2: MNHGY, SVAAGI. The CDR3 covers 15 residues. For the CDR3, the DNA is TGTGCCAGCAGTTACGCGAGCGGACGACTCTATGGCTACACCTTC. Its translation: CASSYASGRLYGYTF.

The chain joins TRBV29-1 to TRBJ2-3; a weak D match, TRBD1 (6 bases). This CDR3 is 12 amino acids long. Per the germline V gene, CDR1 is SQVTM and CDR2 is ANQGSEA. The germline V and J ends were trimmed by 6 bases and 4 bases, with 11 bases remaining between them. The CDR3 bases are TGCAGCGTGGCGGACAGCCCAGATACGCAGTATTTT. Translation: CSVADSPDTQYF.

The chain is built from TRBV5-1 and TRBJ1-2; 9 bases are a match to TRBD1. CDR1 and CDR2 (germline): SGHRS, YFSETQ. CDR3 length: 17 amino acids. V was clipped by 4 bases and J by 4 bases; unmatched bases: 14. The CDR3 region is CASSALVGQGVGYGYTF. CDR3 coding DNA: TGCGCCAGCAGCGCTCTGGTGGGACAGGGTGTAGGCTATGGCTACACCTTC.

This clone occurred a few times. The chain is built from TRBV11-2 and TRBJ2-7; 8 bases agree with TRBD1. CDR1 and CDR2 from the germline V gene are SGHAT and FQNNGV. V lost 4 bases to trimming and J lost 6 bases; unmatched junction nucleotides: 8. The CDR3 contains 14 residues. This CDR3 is CASSSQGTGGEQYV. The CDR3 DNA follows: TGTGCCAGCAGCTCCCAGGGGACAGGCGGCGAGCAGTACGTC.

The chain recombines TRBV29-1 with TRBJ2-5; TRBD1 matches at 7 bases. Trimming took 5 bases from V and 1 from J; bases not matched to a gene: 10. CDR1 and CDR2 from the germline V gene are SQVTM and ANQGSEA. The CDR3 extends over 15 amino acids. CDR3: CSVYGTAGVQETQYF. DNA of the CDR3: TGCAGCGTTTACGGGACAGCCGGGGTCCAAGAGACCCAGTACTTC.

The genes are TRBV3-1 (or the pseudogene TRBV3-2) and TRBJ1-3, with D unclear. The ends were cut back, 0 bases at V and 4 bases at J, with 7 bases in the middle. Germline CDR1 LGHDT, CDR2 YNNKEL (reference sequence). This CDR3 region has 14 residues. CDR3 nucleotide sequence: TGTGCCAGCAGCCAAGAGATCGCGGGAAACACCATATATTTT. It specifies CASSQEIAGNTIYF.

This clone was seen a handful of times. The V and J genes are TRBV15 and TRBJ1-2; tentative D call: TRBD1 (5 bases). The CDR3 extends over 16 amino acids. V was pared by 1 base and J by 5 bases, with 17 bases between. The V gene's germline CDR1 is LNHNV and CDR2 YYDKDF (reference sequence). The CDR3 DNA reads TGTGCCACCAGCAGAGCGGGAGACGGGACGGGATATGGCTACACCTTC. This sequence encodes CATSRAGDGTGYGYTF.

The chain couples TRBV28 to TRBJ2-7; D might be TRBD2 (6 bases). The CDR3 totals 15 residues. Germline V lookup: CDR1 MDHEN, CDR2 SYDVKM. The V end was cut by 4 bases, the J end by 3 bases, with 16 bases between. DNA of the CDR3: TGTGCCAGCAGTTCCAGGGACCCCGGGGGCTACGAGCAGTACGTC. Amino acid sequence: CASSSRDPGGYEQYV.

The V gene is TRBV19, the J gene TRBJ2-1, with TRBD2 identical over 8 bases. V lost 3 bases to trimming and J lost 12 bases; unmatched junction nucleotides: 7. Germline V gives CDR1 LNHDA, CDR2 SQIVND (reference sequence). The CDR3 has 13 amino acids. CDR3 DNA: TGTGCCAGTAGTATTGTGGCGGGGGGACCGCAGTTCTTC. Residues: CASSIVAGGPQFF.

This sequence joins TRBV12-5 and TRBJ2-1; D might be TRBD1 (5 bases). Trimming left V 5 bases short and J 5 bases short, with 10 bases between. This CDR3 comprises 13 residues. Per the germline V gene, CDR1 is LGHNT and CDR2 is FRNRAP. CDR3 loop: CASGRGGDNEQFF. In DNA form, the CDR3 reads TGTGCTAGTGGTAGGGGTGGGGACAATGAGCAGTTCTTC. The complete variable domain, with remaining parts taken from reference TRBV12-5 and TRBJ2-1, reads DARVTQTPRHKVTEMGQEVTMRCQPILGHNTVFWYRQTMMQGLELLAYFRNRAPLDDSGMPKDRFSAEMPDATLATLKIQPSEPRDSAVYFCASGRGGDNEQFFGPGTRLTVL.

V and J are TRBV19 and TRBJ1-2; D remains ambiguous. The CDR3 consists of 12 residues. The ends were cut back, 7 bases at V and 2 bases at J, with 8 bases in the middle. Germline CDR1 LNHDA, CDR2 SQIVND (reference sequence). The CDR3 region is CASKEANYGYTF. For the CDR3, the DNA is TGTGCCAGTAAAGAGGCCAACTATGGCTACACCTTC. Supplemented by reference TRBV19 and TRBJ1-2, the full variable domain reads DGGITQSPKYLFRKEGQNVTLSCEQNLNHDAMYWYRQDPGQGLRLIYYSQIVNDFQKGDIAEGYSVSREKKESFPLTVTSAQKNPTAFYLCASKEANYGYTFGSGTRLTVV.

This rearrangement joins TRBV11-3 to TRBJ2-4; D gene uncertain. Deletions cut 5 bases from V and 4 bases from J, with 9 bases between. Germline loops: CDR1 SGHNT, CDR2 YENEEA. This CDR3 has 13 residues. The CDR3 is CASSDPEKNIQYF. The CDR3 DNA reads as TGTGCCAGCAGCGACCCGGAGAAAAACATTCAGTACTTC.

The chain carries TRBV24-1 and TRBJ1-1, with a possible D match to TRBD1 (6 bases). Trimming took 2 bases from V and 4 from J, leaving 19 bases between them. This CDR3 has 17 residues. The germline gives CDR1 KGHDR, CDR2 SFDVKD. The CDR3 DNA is TGTGCCACCAGTGATTCTCGGACAGAGACTTGGGGCACTGAAGCTTTCTTT. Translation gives CATSDSRTETWGTEAFF.

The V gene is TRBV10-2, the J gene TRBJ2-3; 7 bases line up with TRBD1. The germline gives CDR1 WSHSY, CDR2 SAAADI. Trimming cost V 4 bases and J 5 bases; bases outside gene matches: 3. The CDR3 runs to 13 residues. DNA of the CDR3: TGCGCCAGCAGTGGGGGGACAGAAGATACGCAGTATTTT. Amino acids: CASSGGTEDTQYF.

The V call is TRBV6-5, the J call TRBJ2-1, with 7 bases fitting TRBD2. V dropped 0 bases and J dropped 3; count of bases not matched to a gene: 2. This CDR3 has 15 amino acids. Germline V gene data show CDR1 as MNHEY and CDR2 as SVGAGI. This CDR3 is CASSYSLADYNEQFF. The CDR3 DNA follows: TGTGCCAGCAGTTACTCGCTAGCGGACTACAATGAGCAGTTCTTC.

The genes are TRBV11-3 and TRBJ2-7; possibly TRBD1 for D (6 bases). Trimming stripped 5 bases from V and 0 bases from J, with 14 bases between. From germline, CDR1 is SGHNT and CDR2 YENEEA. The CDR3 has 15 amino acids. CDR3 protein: CASSHLRDTSYEQYV. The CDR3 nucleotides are TGTGCCAGCAGCCATCTACGGGACACCTCCTACGAGCAGTACGTC.

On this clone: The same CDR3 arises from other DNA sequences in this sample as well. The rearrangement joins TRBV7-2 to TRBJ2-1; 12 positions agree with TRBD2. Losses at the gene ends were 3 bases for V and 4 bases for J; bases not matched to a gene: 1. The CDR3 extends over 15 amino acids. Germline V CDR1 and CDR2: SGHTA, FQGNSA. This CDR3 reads CASSLGLAGYNEQFF. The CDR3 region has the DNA TGTGCCAGCAGCTTGGGACTAGCGGGTTACAATGAGCAGTTCTTC. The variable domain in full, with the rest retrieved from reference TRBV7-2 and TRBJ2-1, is GAGVSQSPSNKVTEKGKDVELRCDPISGHTALYWYRQSLGQGLEFLIYFQGNSAPDKSGLPSDRFSAERTGGSVSTLTIQRTQQEDSAVYLCASSLGLAGYNEQFFGPGTRLTVL.

CDR3 residues: CATSPGLAGEGAYNEQFF. CDR3 in DNA: TGTGCCACCAGTCCGGGACTAGCGGGAGAGGGGGCCTACAATGAGCAGTTCTTC. The rearrangement uses TRBV24-1 and TRBJ2-1; 14 nucleotides align to TRBD2. V lost 6 bases, J lost 2 bases, and 8 bases stayed unmatched. Germline V CDR1 and CDR2: KGHDR, SFDVKD. CDR3 size: 18 residues.

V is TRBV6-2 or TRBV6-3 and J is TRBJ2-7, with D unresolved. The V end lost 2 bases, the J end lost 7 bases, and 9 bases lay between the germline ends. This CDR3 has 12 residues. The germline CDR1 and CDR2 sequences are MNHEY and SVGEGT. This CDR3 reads CASSYEAGEQYV. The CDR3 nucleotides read TGTGCCAGCAGTTACGAGGCCGGAGAGCAGTACGTC.

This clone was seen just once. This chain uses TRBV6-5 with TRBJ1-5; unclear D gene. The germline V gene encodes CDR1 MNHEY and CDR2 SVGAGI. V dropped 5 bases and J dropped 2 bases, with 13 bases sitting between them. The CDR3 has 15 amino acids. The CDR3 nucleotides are TGTGCCAGCAGTCGTGGACTGCGAGGCAATCAGCCCCAGCATTTT. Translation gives CASSRGLRGNQPQHF.

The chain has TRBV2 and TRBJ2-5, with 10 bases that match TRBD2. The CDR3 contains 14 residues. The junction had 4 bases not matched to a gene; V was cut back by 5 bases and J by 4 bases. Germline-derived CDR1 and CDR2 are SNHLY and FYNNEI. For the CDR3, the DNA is TGTGCCAGCAGTATAGCGGGGGGTCTAGAGACCCAGTACTTC. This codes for CASSIAGGLETQYF.

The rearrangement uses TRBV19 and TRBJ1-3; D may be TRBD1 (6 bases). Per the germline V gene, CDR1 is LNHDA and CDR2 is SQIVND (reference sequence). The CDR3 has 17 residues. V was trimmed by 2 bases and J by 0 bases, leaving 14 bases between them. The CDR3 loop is CASSISGTWDSGNTIYF. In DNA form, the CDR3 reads TGTGCCAGTAGTATATCCGGGACATGGGACTCTGGAAACACCATATATTTT.

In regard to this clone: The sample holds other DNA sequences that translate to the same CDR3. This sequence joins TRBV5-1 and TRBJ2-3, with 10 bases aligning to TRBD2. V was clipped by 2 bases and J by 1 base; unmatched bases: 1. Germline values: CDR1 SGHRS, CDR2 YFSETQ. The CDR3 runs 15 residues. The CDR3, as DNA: TGCGCCAGCAGCTTAACTAGCGGGGGCACAGATACGCAGTATTTT. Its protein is CASSLTSGGTDTQYF.

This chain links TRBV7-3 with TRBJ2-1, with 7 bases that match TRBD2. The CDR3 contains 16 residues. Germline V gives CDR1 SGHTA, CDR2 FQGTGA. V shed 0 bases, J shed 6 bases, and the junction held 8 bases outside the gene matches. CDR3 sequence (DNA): TGTGCCAGCAGCTTAACGGCAGCGGGGCGAGGCAATGAGCAGTTCTTC. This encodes CASSLTAAGRGNEQFF. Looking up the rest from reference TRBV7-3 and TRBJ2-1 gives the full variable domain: GAGVSQTPSNKVTEKGKYVELRCDPISGHTALYWYRQSLGQGPEFLIYFQGTGAADDSGLPNDRFFAVRPEGSVSTLKIQRTERGDSAVYLCASSLTAAGRGNEQFFGPGTRLTVL.

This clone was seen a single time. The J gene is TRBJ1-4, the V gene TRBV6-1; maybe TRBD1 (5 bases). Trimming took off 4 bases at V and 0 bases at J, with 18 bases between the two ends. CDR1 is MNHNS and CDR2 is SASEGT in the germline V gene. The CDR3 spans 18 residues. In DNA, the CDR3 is TGTGCCAGCAGTGCACCCGGACAATTTGTTGCAACTAATGAAAAACTGTTTTTT. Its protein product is CASSAPGQFVATNEKLFF.